This T cell receptor (beta chain) comes out of a study of T cells in Graves' hyperthyroidism and ophthalmopathy. Amplification of TCR beta CDR3 regions was performed using RNA transcripts as template. An initial round of RT-PCR targeting the TCR CDR3 relied on the HTBI primer set. MiXCR, run by TCRdb on the multiplex PCR reads, gives a single entry per CDR3 protein. The sample carries nearly 600,000 distinct CDR3 sequences, approximately 15% recorded once. Germline CDR1 and CDR2: MGHRA and YSYEKL. The V and J ends lost 3 bases and 8 bases respectively, with 13 bases between them. The CDR3 is 13 amino acids.

This clonotype was obtained from a woman in her thirties with Graves' hyperthyroidism that later progressed to Graves' ophthalmopathy. The sample consisted of blood. This chain joins TRBV4-1 and TRBJ1-1, with D maybe TRBD1 (5 bases). In nucleotides, the CDR3 is TGCGCCAGCAGCCAGGGACCCGGGACGGAAGCTTTCTTT. This translates into CASSQGPGTEAFF.